Below are 22 T cell receptor beta chains sequenced from a single sample in a study of CD8 T cells in Susac syndrome. The RNA, about 0.45 to 1 ug, was put through reverse transcription using random hexamers. TCRdb used MiXCR to reprocess the immunoSEQ multiplex PCR reads, holding one entry per CDR3 protein. The sample has 170,000 or so distinct CDR3 sequences; approximately 94% are singletons. Source material: CD4+ T cells from PBMCs. Receptors were obtained from a human donor with Susac syndrome.

This clonotype was observed a single time. V is TRBV27 and J is TRBJ1-2; 9 bases fit TRBD1. Per germline, CDR1 MNHEY and CDR2 SMNVEV (reference sequence). J was trimmed by 6 bases and V by 7 bases; bases with no gene match: 6. The CDR3 totals 13 residues. The CDR3 spells CASTERQGDGYTF. The CDR3 region has the DNA TGTGCCAGCACGGAACGACAGGGGGATGGCTACACCTTC.

This chain uses TRBV27 with TRBJ2-5; D gene unclear. The germline V and J ends were trimmed by 6 bases and 5 bases, with 16 bases remaining between them. The CDR3 has 14 amino acids. CDR1 and CDR2 (germline): MNHEY, SMNVEV (reference sequence). CDR3 sequence (DNA): TGTGCCAGCAGCCACCTCGCCAGTCGTGAGACCCAGTACTTC. This translates into CASSHLASRETQYF.

This chain links TRBV5-6 with TRBJ2-1; no firm D call. The V gene lost 5 bases and the J gene lost 5 bases, with 14 bases spanning the gap. The CDR3 totals 14 residues. Germline V gives CDR1 SGHDT, CDR2 YYEEEE. CDR3 sequence reads: CASREYRIHNEQFF. CDR3 bases: TGTGCCAGCAGGGAATATAGGATTCACAATGAGCAGTTCTTC.

The chain is built from TRBV4-3 and TRBJ1-2; D remains unclear. From germline, CDR1 is LGHNA and CDR2 YSLEER. Trimming left V 0 bases short and J 5 bases short, with 13 bases between. The CDR3 has 15 residues. The CDR3 DNA reads TGCGCCAGCAGCCAAGAAAATTCCTTAGGTTATGGCTACACCTTC. This encodes CASSQENSLGYGYTF.

The rearrangement links TRBV29-1 to TRBJ1-5; possibly TRBD1 for D (6 bases). With 6 bases removed from V and 5 bases from J, the gap between germline ends came to 14 bases. The V gene's germline CDR1 is SQVTM and CDR2 ANQGSEA. The CDR3 has 13 amino acids. The CDR3 region has the DNA TGCAGCGTCCGAGGGGGGTTCGATCAGCCCCAGCATTTT. Translated, it gives CSVRGGFDQPQHF.

The chain links TRBV7-6 to TRBJ1-3; no firm D call. The CDR3 runs 15 residues. The germline V and J ends were trimmed by 6 bases and 0 bases, with 12 bases remaining between them. In germline, CDR1 is SGHVS, CDR2 FNYEAQ. The CDR3 is CASSSYSTSGNTIYF. CDR3 in DNA: TGTGCCAGCAGTTCCTACAGCACCTCTGGAAACACCATATATTTT.

The chain couples TRBV7-2 to TRBJ1-6, with 7 bases matching TRBD1. With V trimmed by 5 bases and J by 6 bases, 4 bases remained unmatched. The germline V gene has CDR1 SGHTA and CDR2 FQGNSA. This CDR3 comprises 14 residues. The CDR3 sequence: CASSRQGSNSPLHF. CDR3 in DNA: TGTGCCAGCAGCCGACAGGGTAGTAATTCACCCCTCCACTTT.

The rearrangement links TRBV4-2 to TRBJ2-1, with TRBD2 matching over 10 bases. This CDR3 spans 16 amino acids. The V gene's germline CDR1 is LGHNA and CDR2 YNFKEQ. With 4 bases clipped from V and 4 bases from J, the junction kept 7 bases outside the gene matches. In DNA, the CDR3 is TGTGCCAGCAGCCGCAACAGCGGGGGGGTTTACAATGAGCAGTTCTTC. Amino acids: CASSRNSGGVYNEQFF.

This chain connects TRBV3-1 to TRBJ2-1, with 7 bases fitting TRBD2. Germline V gives CDR1 LGHDT, CDR2 YNNKEL (reference sequence). This CDR3 has 14 amino acids. Trimming removed 1 base from V and 7 bases from J; junction bases left unmatched: 4. The CDR3 protein is CASSQAGRRNEQFF. For the CDR3, the DNA is TGTGCCAGCAGCCAAGCCGGGAGGAGGAATGAGCAGTTCTTC.

This chain links TRBV9 with TRBJ2-7, with D tentatively TRBD2 (5 bases). The CDR3 totals 14 residues. CDR1 SGDLS and CDR2 YYNGEE come from the germline V gene. The ends were cut back, 0 bases at V and 3 bases at J, with 10 bases in the middle. As DNA, the CDR3 is TGTGCCAGCAGCGTAGCCGAGGGCAACTACGAGCAGTACTTC. This gives the protein CASSVAEGNYEQYF.

The chain employs TRBV10-3 and TRBJ2-5, with 7 bases matching TRBD2. The J segment lost 3 bases and the V segment lost 10 bases, leaving 5 bases of the junction unmatched. CDR3 size: 12 residues. Germline V lookup: CDR1 ENHRY, CDR2 SYGVKD. The CDR3 region is CATAGVEETQYF. In DNA form, the CDR3 reads TGTGCCACCGCGGGGGTAGAAGAGACCCAGTACTTC.

V is TRBV28 and J is TRBJ2-4; D is possibly TRBD1 (7 bases). Germline V CDR1 and CDR2: MDHEN, SYDVKM. The CDR3 contains 14 residues. Trimming shortened V by 5 bases and J by 7 bases, and 15 bases separated the two germline ends. Here the CDR3 reads CASSPGGKGNIQYF. The CDR3 coding sequence is TGTGCCAGCAGTCCAGGGGGGAAGGGGAACATTCAGTACTTC.

This sequence joins TRBV30 and TRBJ1-1; D not resolved. The CDR3 is 15 amino acids. Germline CDR1 and CDR2: GTSNPN and SVGIG (reference sequence). The germline V and J ends were trimmed by 0 bases and 3 bases, with 14 bases remaining between them. CDR3 sequence: CAWSVPRVEDTEAFF. The CDR3 bases are TGTGCCTGGAGTGTACCCCGGGTTGAGGACACTGAAGCTTTCTTT.

V usage is TRBV7-2 and J usage is TRBJ1-3; 8 positions agree with TRBD1. With 5 bases clipped from V and 2 bases from J, the junction kept 2 bases outside the gene matches. There are 14 residues in the CDR3. Germline V lookup: CDR1 SGHTA, CDR2 FQGNSA. CDR3 sequence: CASSPDRAGNTIYF. For the CDR3, the DNA is TGTGCCAGCAGCCCGGACAGGGCTGGAAACACCATATATTTT.

The genes are TRBV7-2 and TRBJ2-2; 8 bases line up with TRBD2. This CDR3 spans 16 amino acids. V lost 2 bases to trimming and J lost 0 bases; unmatched junction nucleotides: 2. In germline, CDR1 is SGHTA, CDR2 FQGNSA. The CDR3, as DNA: TGTGCCAGCAGCTTATCGGGGGGGGCGAACACCGGGGAGCTGTTTTTT. It encodes CASSLSGGANTGELFF.

The gene calls are TRBV18 and TRBJ2-5; the D is unclear. CDR3 length: 13 residues. The ends were cut back, 2 bases at V and 2 bases at J, with 6 bases in the middle. CDR1 is KGHSH and CDR2 is LQKENI in the germline V gene. The CDR3 protein is CASSPKGQETQYF. CDR3 sequence (DNA): TGTGCCAGCTCACCAAAAGGACAAGAGACCCAGTACTTC.

The chain recombines TRBV6-2 or TRBV6-3 with TRBJ2-7; 7 bases match TRBD1. With 0 bases clipped from V and 3 bases from J, the junction kept 8 bases outside the gene matches. In germline, CDR1 is MNHEY, CDR2 SVGEGT. This CDR3 spans 16 amino acids. The CDR3 DNA follows: TGTGCCAGCAGTTACTCGGGGACAGTTGGTATCTACGAGCAGTACTTC. This translates into CASSYSGTVGIYEQYF.

The CDR3 coding sequence is TGTGCCAGTAGTAGCCAGCGGGTGGATACCTACGAGCAGTACTTC. This translates into CASSSQRVDTYEQYF. The V call is TRBV19, the J call TRBJ2-7; D is possibly TRBD2 (6 bases). This CDR3 comprises 15 residues. Per the germline V gene, CDR1 is LNHDA and CDR2 is SQIVND (reference sequence). V was cut by 4 bases and J by 2 bases, with 15 bases left in between. The complete variable domain, with remaining parts taken from reference TRBV19 and TRBJ2-7, reads DGGITQSPKYLFRKEGQNVTLSCEQNLNHDAMYWYRQDPGQGLRLIYYSQIVNDFQKGDIAEGYSVSREKKESFPLTVTSAQKNPTAFYLCASSSQRVDTYEQYFGPGTRLTVT.

The chain recombines TRBV7-9 with TRBJ2-7; D remains unclear. The CDR3 has 16 residues. CDR1 and CDR2 (germline): SEHNR, FQNEAQ (reference sequence). Trimming took off 0 bases at V and 0 bases at J, with 12 bases between the two ends. The CDR3 nucleotides read TGTGCCAGCAGCTTAGCGCTATCGTCAGTCTCCTACGAGCAGTACTTC. This encodes CASSLALSSVSYEQYF.

The chain combines TRBV14 with TRBJ2-5; 9 bases are a match to TRBD1. Germline V gene data show CDR1 as SGHDN and CDR2 as FVKESK. This CDR3 is 16 amino acids long. V was clipped by 4 bases and J by 4 bases; unmatched bases: 10. The CDR3 DNA is TGTGCCAGCAGCCGGGACAGGGACCCGCCGCGAGAGACCCAGTACTTC. Amino acids: CASSRDRDPPRETQYF.

J is TRBJ2-3 and V is TRBV28; 7 bases match TRBD1. Germline V lookup: CDR1 MDHEN, CDR2 SYDVKM. V lost 2 bases, J lost 5 bases, and 4 bases stayed unmatched. There are 14 residues in the CDR3. DNA for the CDR3: TGTGCCAGCAGTTTAAGCCAGGGGGTAGATACGCAGTATTTT. This sequence encodes CASSLSQGVDTQYF.

This clonotype was seen a single time. The chain employs TRBV13 and TRBJ1-2; 7 bases line up with TRBD1. CDR3 length equals 15 residues. The germline gives CDR1 PRHDT, CDR2 FYEKMQ (reference sequence). The J segment lost 1 base and the V segment lost 3 bases, leaving 5 bases of the junction unmatched. CDR3 DNA sequence: TGTGCCAGCAGCTTGCGACAGGGTGTTAACTATGGCTACACCTTC. As protein: CASSLRQGVNYGYTF.